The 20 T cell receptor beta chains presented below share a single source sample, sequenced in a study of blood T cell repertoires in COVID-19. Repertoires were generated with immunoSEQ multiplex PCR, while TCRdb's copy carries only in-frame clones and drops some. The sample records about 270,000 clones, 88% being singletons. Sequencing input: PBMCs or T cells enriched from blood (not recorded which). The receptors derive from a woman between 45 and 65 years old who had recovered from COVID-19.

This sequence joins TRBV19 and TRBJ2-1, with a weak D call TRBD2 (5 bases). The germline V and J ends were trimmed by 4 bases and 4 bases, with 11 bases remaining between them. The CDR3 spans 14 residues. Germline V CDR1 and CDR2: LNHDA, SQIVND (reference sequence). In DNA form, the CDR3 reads TGTGCCAGTAGTAGAGGGCCGGGATACAATGAGCAGTTCTTC. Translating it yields CASSRGPGYNEQFF.

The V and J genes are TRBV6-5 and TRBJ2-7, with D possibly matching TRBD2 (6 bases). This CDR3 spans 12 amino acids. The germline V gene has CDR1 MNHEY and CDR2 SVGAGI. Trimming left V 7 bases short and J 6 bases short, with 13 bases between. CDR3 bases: TGTGCCAGCACCAGGGACTGGATCGAGCAGTACTTC. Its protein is CASTRDWIEQYF.

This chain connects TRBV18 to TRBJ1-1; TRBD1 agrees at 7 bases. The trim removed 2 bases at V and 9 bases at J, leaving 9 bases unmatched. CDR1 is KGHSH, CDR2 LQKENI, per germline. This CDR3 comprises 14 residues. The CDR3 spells CASSPTGQPLQAFF. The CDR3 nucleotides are TGTGCCAGCTCACCAACGGGACAGCCCCTCCAAGCTTTCTTT.

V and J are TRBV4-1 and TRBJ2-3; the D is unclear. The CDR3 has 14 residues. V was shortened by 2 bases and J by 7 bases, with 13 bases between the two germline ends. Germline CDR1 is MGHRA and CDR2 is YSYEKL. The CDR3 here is CASSQLTDVNTQYF. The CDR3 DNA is TGCGCCAGCAGCCAATTAACAGATGTAAATACGCAGTATTTT.

CDR3: CASRSWTDSNQPQHF. DNA of the CDR3: TGTGCCAGCAGATCCTGGACAGATAGCAATCAGCCCCAGCATTTT. The chain recombines TRBV6-6 with TRBJ1-5, with a tentative D call TRBD1 (6 bases). The V end lost 6 bases, the J end lost 0 bases, and 12 bases lay between the germline ends. The CDR3 runs 15 residues. Germline lookup yields CDR1 MNHNY and CDR2 SVGAGI (reference sequence).

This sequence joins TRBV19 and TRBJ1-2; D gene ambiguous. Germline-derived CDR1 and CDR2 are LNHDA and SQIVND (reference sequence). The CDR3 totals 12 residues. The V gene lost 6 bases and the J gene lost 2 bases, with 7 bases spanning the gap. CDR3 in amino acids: CASRNQNYGYTF. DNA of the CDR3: TGTGCCAGTAGAAATCAGAACTATGGCTACACCTTC.

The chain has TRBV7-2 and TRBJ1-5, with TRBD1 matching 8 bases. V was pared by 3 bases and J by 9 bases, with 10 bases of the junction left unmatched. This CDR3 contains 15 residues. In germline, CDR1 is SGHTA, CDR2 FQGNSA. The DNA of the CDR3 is TGTGCCAGCAGCTTGGCCGGGACAGGAATCGGGCCCCAGCATTTT. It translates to CASSLAGTGIGPQHF.

Written as DNA, the CDR3 is TGTGCCAGTAGTATAGTCTCGGGACAGGGGCGAAACACTGAAGCTTTCTTT. Translating gives CASSIVSGQGRNTEAFF. The chain joins TRBV19 to TRBJ1-1, with 10 bases matching TRBD1. The CDR3 consists of 17 residues. Trimming took 1 base from V and 2 from J; bases not matched to a gene: 7. CDR1 LNHDA and CDR2 SQIVND come from the germline V gene (reference sequence). Drawing the rest from reference TRBV19 and TRBJ1-1, the complete variable domain is DGGITQSPKYLFRKEGQNVTLSCEQNLNHDAMYWYRQDPGQGLRLIYYSQIVNDFQKGDIAEGYSVSREKKESFPLTVTSAQKNPTAFYLCASSIVSGQGRNTEAFFGQGTRLTVV.

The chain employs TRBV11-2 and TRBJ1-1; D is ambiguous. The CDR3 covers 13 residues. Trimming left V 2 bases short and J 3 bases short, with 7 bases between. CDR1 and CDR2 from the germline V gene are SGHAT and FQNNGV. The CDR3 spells CASSLLPDTEAFF. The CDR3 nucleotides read TGTGCCAGCAGCTTATTGCCGGACACTGAAGCTTTCTTT.

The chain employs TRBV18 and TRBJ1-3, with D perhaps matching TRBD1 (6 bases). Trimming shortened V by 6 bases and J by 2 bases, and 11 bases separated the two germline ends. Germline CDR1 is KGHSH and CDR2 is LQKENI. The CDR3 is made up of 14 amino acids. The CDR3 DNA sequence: TGTGCCAGCTCCTGGGGACAAGCTGGAAACACCATATATTTT. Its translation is CASSWGQAGNTIYF.

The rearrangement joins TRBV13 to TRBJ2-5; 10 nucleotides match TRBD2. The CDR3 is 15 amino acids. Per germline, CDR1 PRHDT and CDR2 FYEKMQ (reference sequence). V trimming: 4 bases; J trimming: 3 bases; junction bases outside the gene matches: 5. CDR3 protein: CASSSPGTSEETQYF. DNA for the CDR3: TGTGCCAGCAGCTCCCCTGGGACTAGCGAAGAGACCCAGTACTTC.

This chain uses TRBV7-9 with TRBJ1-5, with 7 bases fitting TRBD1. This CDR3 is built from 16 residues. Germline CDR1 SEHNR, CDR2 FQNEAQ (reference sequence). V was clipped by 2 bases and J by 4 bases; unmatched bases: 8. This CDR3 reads CASSLTSGQDNQPQHF. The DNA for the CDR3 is TGTGCCAGCAGCTTAACCAGTGGACAGGATAATCAGCCCCAGCATTTT.

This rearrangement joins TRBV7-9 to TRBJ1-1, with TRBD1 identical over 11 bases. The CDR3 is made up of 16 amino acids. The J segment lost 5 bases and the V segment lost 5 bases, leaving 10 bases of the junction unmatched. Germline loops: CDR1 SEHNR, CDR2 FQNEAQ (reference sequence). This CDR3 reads CASSPRLGQGATEAFF. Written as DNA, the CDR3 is TGTGCCAGCAGCCCGAGACTTGGACAGGGGGCAACTGAAGCTTTCTTT. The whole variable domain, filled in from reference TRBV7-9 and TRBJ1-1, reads DTGVSQNPRHKITKRGQNVTFRCDPISEHNRLYWYRQTLGQGPEFLTYFQNEAQLEKSRLLSDRFSAERPKGSFSTLEIQRTEQGDSAMYLCASSPRLGQGATEAFFGQGTRLTVV.

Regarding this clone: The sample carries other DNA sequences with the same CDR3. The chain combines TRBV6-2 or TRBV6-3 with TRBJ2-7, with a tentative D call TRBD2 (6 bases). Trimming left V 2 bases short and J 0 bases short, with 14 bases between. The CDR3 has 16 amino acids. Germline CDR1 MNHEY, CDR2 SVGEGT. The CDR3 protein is CASSYRRRESSYEQYF. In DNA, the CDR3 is TGTGCCAGCAGTTACCGCCGACGGGAGAGCTCCTACGAGCAGTACTTC.

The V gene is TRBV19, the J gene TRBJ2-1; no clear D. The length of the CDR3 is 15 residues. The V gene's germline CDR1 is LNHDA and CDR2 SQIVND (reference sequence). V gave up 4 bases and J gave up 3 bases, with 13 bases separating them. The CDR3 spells CASSTTGALYNEQFF. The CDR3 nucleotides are TGTGCCAGTAGTACGACCGGAGCGCTCTACAATGAGCAGTTCTTC.

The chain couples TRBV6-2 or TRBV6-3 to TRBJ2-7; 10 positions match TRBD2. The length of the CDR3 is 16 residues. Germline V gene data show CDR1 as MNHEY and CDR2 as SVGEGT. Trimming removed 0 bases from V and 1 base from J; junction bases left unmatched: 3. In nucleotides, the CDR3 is TGTGCCAGCAGTTACTCCGGGACTAGCGCTTCCTACGAGCAGTACTTC. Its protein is CASSYSGTSASYEQYF.

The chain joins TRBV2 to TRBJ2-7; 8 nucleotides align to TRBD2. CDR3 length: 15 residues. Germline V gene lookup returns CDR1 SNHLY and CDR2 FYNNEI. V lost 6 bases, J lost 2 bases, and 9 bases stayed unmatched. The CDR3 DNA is TGTGCCAGCAGGAATCTCGGGGGGGGACCCTACGAGCAGTACTTC. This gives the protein CASRNLGGGPYEQYF.

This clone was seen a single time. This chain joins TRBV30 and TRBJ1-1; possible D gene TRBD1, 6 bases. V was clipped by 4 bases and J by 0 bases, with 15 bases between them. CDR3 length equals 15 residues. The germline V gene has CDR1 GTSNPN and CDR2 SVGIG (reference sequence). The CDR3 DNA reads TGTGCCTGGAATCCCGGGACAATTATGAACACTGAAGCTTTCTTT. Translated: CAWNPGTIMNTEAFF.

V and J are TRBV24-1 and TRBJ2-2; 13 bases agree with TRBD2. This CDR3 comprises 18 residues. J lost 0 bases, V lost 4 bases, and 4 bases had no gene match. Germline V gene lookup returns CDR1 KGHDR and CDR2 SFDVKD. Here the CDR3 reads CATSDLGLAGPNTGELFF. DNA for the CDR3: TGTGCCACCAGTGACCTGGGACTAGCGGGGCCGAACACCGGGGAGCTGTTTTTT.

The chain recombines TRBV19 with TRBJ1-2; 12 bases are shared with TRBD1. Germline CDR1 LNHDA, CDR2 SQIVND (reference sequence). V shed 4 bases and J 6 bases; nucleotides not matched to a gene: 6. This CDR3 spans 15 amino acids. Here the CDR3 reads CASSSGGQGAHGYTF. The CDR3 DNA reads TGTGCCAGTAGTAGCGGGGGACAGGGGGCGCATGGCTACACCTTC.